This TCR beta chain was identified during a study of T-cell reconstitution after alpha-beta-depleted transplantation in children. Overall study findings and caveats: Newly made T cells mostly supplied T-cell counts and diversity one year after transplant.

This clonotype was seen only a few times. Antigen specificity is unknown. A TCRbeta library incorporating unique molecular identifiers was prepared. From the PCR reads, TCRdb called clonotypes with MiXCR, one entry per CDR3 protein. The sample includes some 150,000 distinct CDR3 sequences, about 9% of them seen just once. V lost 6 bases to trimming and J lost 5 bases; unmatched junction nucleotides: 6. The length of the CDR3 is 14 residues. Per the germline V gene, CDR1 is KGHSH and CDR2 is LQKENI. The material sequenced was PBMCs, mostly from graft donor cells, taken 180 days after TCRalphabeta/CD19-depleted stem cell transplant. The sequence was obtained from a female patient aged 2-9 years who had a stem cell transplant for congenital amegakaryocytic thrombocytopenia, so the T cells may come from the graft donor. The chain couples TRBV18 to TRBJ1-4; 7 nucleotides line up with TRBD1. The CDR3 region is CASSPGRGNEKLFF. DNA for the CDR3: TGTGCCAGCTCCCCAGGCAGGGGGAATGAAAAACTGTTTTTT.